This is a list of T cell receptor beta chains from one sample in a study of technical replicates of blood from a few donors. Assay used: immunoSEQ multiplex PCR; TCRdb lists only in-frame clones, some missing. The profile shows 65,000 to 80,000 clones, just under 95% of them singletons. The sample comprised T cells isolated from PBMCs. The origin of the receptors is a human donor in good health. Both conserved end residues are part of each CDR3. The D gene is left open where the match is weak. The size entry is marked missing in some rows and otherwise reads once, few, many or a size class.

D	V	size	J	DNA	CDR3
.	TRBV19	.	TRBJ1-1	TGTGCGTCGAGACAGCTCTCCATGAACACTGAAGCTTTCTTT	CASRQLSMNTEAFF
TRBD1	TRBV19	.	TRBJ2-3	TGTGCCAGTAGTAGTCGGACAGGCATTAGCACAGATACGCAGTATTTT	CASSSRTGISTDTQYF
.	TRBV28	.	TRBJ1-2	TGTGCCAGCAGTGACCCCGGACAGCTCTATGGCTACACCTTC	CASSDPGQLYGYTF
.	TRBV7-9	.	TRBJ2-7	TGTGCCACAGGAGGTTTTTACGAGCAGTACTTC	CATGGFYEQYF
.	TRBV19	.	TRBJ1-5	TGTGCCAGTAGTATCCTCGAAACAGGGTTAGGTAACAATCAGCTCCAGCATTTT	CASSILETGLGNNQLQHF
TRBD2	TRBV5-4	.	TRBJ2-3	TGTGCCAGCAGCGACGGGCTAGCGGGAGGAGGAACAGATACGCAGTATTTT	CASSDGLAGGGTDTQYF
TRBD1	TRBV28	.	TRBJ1-1	TGTGCCAGCAGTTTAGTCGGACAGGGGGCTGAAGCTTTCTTT	CASSLVGQGAEAFF
.	TRBV19	.	TRBJ1-1	TGTGCCAGTAGTATAGATCTGACTGAAGCTTTCTTT	CASSIDLTEAFF
TRBD1	TRBV5-4	once	TRBJ2-1	TGTGCCAGCAGCAGCGGGACAGGGGGCGGCGAGCAGTTCTTC	CASSSGTGGGEQFF
.	TRBV7-8	.	TRBJ2-7	TGTGCCAGCGGAGAGAACTACGAGCAGTACTTC	CASGENYEQYF
.	TRBV28	.	TRBJ2-1	TGTGCCAGCAGTGATTCGACTTTTTACAATGAGCAGTTCTTC	CASSDSTFYNEQFF
.	TRBV7-6	.	TRBJ2-7	TGTGCCAGCAGCCTCGGGGTTACCTACGAGCAGTACTTC	CASSLGVTYEQYF
.	TRBV27	.	TRBJ2-1	TGTGCCAGCAGCTGGGACATTAACAATGAGCAGTTCTTC	CASSWDINNEQFF
.	TRBV5-4	.	TRBJ1-2	TGTGCCAGCAGTTTGGACAGAAACTATGGCTACACCTTC	CASSLDRNYGYTF
.	TRBV30	.	TRBJ2-7	TGTGCCTGGAGTGGCTATTACGAGCAGTACTTC	CAWSGYYEQYF
TRBD2	TRBV7-2	once	TRBJ2-2	TGTGCCAGCGGAATAGCGGGAGTGGAAACCGGGGAGCTGTTTTTT	CASGIAGVETGELFF
TRBD1	TRBV6-1	.	TRBJ1-2	TGTGCCAGCAGTGAAGCCGGGACAGGGGGCTCGTACACCTTC	CASSEAGTGGSYTF
TRBD2	TRBV5-6	.	TRBJ2-3	TGTGCCAGCAGCTTGGGTAGCGGGAGGACAGATACGCAGTATTTT	CASSLGSGRTDTQYF
TRBD1	TRBV6-1	.	TRBJ2-4	TGTGCCAGCAGTGTAGACTTCAGGGGGCACTCTACCCTAGCCAAAAACATTCAGTACTTC	CASSVDFRGHSTLAKNIQYF
TRBD2	TRBV27	few	TRBJ2-1	TGTGCCAGCAGTCCAAGCGGGAGCTACTCCAATGAGCAGTTCTTC	CASSPSGSYSNEQFF
.	TRBV5-6	.	TRBJ1-2	TGTGCCAGCAGCTTGACTGCCTATGGCTACACCTTC	CASSLTAYGYTF
TRBD1	TRBV6-5	.	TRBJ1-1	TGTGCCAGCAGCTACGGGACAGGGAATGAAGCTTTCTTT	CASSYGTGNEAFF
.	TRBV11-3	.	TRBJ1-2	TGTGCCAGCAGCTTAGGAACGGACTATGGCTACACCTTC	CASSLGTDYGYTF
.	TRBV11-2	.	TRBJ2-7	TGTGCCAGCAGCTGGACAGACCTGAGCTCCTACGAGCAGTACTTC	CASSWTDLSSYEQYF
TRBD1	TRBV19	.	TRBJ1-5	TGTGCCAGTATGAGACAGGGTGATCAGCCCCAGCATTTT	CASMRQGDQPQHF
TRBD1	TRBV5-4	.	TRBJ2-7	TGTGCCAGCAGCTCCCGGGACAGGGACTACGAGCAGTACTTC	CASSSRDRDYEQYF
TRBD2	TRBV23-1	.	TRBJ2-7	TGCGCCAGCAGTCAATCAGCGGGGGGCCCGTACGAGCAGTACTTC	CASSQSAGGPYEQYF
TRBD1	TRBV4-1	.	TRBJ2-5	TGCGCCAGCAGCCCGGACAGGGGGCTAGAGACCCAGTACTTC	CASSPDRGLETQYF
.	TRBV11-3	.	TRBJ2-1	TGTGCCAGCAGCTTCCAGGAGGACAATGAGCAGTTCTTC	CASSFQEDNEQFF
TRBD2	TRBV2	.	TRBJ2-2	TGTGCCAGCAATGCGGGAGCGAACACCGGGGAGCTGTTTTTT	CASNAGANTGELFF
.	TRBV4-1	.	TRBJ2-5	TGCGCCAGCAGCCAAGACCGCTCACTGTTATACCAAGAGACCCAGTACTTC	CASSQDRSLLYQETQYF
.	TRBV6-5	.	TRBJ1-5	TGTGCCAGCAGTTACGACCGGGACATCGGTCAGCCCCAGCATTTT	CASSYDRDIGQPQHF
.	TRBV16	.	TRBJ1-5	TGTGCCAGCAGCCCTCCAGTAGGTGGGGCTGGTCAGCCCCAGCATTTT	CASSPPVGGAGQPQHF
.	TRBV27	.	TRBJ2-7	TGTGCCAGCAGTTTAGGGGGCGTCTACGAGCAGTACTTC	CASSLGGVYEQYF
.	TRBV30	.	TRBJ1-4	TGTGCCACTACGAAGGGGATTTTGGGAAAACTGTTTTTT	CATTKGILGKLFF
.	TRBV6-6	.	TRBJ2-7	TGTGCCAGCACTGCGCAGGGGACTACCTACGAGCAGTACTTC	CASTAQGTTYEQYF
.	TRBV10-1	.	TRBJ1-2	TGCGCCAGCAGTGAGTCTAGAGATTATGGCTACACCTTC	CASSESRDYGYTF
TRBD1	TRBV15	.	TRBJ1-5	TGTGCCACCAGCAGACAGGGGGTGGGGCAGCCCCAGCATTTT	CATSRQGVGQPQHF
TRBD1	TRBV4-1	.	TRBJ2-1	TGCGCCAGCAGTAGGGGTGGGACAGGGATTGAAAATGAGCAGTTCTTC	CASSRGGTGIENEQFF
TRBD1	TRBV2	.	TRBJ1-4	TGTGCCAGCAGGACAGGGTTTGCAACTAATGAAAAACTGTTTTTT	CASRTGFATNEKLFF